Ten or more counts support the clone carrying this TCR beta chain. Antigen unknown. Trimming shortened V by 2 bases and J by 3 bases, and 8 bases separated the two germline ends. The CDR3 runs 12 residues. Germline CDR1 GTSNPN, CDR2 SVGIG (reference sequence). Arm-PCR of CDR3 regions and iRepertoire HTBI primers were used to build TCR beta libraries. TCRdb reanalysed the multiplex PCR reads using MiXCR and keeps one entry per CDR3 protein. The top ten clones hold around a sixth of a sample with roughly 610,000 distinct CDR3 sequences, approximately 15% of them seen once. The data originate from a study of regulatory T cells in long-lasting Graves disease. Overall study findings and caveats: Patients with persistent disease showed a bias toward TRBV28, TRBJ1-2 and TRBJ2-5.

Sample time point: newly diagnosed GD, antithyroid drugs for less than 3 months. PBMC-extracted RNA yielded the TCR library. This sample also appeared in a second study, on T cells in Graves' hyperthyroidism and ophthalmopathy.

This sequence originates from a young woman with Graves disease. Here the sequenced sample was peripheral blood mononuclear cells (PBMCs), taken at new diagnosis, from a patient treated with antithyroid drugs. The chain joins TRBV30 to TRBJ2-7; D ambiguous. The CDR3 protein is CAWSYGYYEQYF. In DNA form, the CDR3 reads TGTGCCTGGAGTTATGGGTACTACGAGCAGTACTTC.